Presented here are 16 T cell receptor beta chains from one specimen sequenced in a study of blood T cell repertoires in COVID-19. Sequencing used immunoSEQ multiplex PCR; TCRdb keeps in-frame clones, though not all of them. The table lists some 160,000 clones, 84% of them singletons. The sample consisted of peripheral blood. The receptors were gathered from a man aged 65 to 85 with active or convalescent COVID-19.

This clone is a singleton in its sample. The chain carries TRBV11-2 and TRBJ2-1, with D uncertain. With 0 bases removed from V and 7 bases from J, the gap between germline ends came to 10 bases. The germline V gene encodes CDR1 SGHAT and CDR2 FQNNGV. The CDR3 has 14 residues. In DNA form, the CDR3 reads TGTGCCAGCAGCTTAGATTGGGCAGCTAATGAGCAGTTCTTC. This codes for CASSLDWAANEQFF.

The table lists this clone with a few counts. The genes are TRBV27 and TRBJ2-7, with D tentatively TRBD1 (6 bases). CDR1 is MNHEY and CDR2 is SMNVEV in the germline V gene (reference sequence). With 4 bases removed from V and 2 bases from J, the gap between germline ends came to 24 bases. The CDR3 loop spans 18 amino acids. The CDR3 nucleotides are TGTGCCAGCAGTTACCCTCGGGACATATGTTTCCGACCCTACGAGCAGTACTTC. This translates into CASSYPRDICFRPYEQYF.

The CDR3 DNA reads as TGTGCCAGCTCACCGACAGCGTCCTATGGCTACACCTTC. Its protein is CASSPTASYGYTF. The chain is built from TRBV18 and TRBJ1-2, with TRBD1 as a possible D gene (5 bases). The germline V gene encodes CDR1 KGHSH and CDR2 LQKENI. The CDR3 covers 13 residues. V was shortened by 3 bases and J by 4 bases, with 9 bases between the two germline ends.

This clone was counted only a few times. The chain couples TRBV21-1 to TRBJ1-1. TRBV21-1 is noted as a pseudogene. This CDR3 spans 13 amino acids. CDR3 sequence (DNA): TGTGCCAGCAGCGGACTCTCGAACACTGAAGCTTTCTTT. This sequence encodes CASSGLSNTEAFF.

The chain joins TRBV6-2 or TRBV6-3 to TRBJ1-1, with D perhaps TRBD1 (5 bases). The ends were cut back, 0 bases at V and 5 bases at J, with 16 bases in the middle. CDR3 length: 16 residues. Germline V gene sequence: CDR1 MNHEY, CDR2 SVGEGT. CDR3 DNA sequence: TGTGCCAGCAGTTACTCCGGGGGGGGTATTGTGACTGAAGCTTTCTTT. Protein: CASSYSGGGIVTEAFF.

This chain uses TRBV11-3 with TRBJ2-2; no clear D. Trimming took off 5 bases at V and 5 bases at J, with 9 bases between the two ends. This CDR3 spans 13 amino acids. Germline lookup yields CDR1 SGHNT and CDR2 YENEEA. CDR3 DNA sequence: TGTGCCAGCAGCACCCGGCGGACCGGGGAGCTGTTTTTT. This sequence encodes CASSTRRTGELFF.

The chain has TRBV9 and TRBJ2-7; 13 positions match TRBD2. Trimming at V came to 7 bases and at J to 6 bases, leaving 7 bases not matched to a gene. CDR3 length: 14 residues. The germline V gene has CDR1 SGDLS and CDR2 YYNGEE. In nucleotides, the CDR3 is TGTGCCAGCCGCCCGGGACTAGCGGGGACCGAGCAGTACTTC. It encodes CASRPGLAGTEQYF.

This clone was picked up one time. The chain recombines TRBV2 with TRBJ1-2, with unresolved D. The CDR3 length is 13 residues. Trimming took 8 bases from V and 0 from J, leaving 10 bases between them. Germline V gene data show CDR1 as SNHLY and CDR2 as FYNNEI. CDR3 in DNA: TGTGCCAGCCCCAGGCCCGCTAACTATGGCTACACCTTC. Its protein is CASPRPANYGYTF.

DNA for the CDR3: TGTGCCAGCAGGACGGACAGTTCCGCCCGGAATGAGCAGTTCTTC. Protein sequence: CASRTDSSARNEQFF. V is TRBV2 and J is TRBJ2-1; D possibly corresponds to TRBD1 (6 bases). Germline loops: CDR1 SNHLY, CDR2 FYNNEI. Trimming removed 6 bases at V and 7 bases at J, with 19 bases between. The CDR3 runs 15 residues.

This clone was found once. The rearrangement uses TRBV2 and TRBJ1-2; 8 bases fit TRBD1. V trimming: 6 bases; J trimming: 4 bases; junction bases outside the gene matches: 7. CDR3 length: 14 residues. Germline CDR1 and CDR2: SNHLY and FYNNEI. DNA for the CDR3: TGTGCCAGCAGAGGACAGGGAGGTTCCTATGGCTACACCTTC. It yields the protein CASRGQGGSYGYTF. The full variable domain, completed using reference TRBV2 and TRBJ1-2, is EPEVTQTPSHQVTQMGQEVILRCVPISNHLYFYWYRQILGQKVEFLVSFYNNEISEKSEIFDDQFSVERPDGSNFTLKIRSTKLEDSAMYFCASRGQGGSYGYTFGSGTRLTVV.

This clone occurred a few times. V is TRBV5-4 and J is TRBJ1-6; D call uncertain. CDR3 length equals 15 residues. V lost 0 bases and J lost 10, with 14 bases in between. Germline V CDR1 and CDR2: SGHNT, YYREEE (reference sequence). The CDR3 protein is CASSLDGSRGSPLHF. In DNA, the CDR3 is TGTGCCAGCAGCTTGGATGGATCGAGAGGGTCACCCCTCCACTTT.

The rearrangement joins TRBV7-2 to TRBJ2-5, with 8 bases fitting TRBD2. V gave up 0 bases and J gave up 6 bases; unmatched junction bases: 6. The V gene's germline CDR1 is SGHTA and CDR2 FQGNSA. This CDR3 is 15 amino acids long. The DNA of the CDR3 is TGTGCCAGCAGCTTAGCTAGCGGGGTTTCCAAGACCCAGTACTTC. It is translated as CASSLASGVSKTQYF.

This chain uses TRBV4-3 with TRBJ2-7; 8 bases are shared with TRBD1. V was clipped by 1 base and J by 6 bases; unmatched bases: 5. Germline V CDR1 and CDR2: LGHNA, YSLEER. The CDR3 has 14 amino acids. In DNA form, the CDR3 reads TGCGCCAGCAGCCAAGCCCGGACAGGGTTCGAGCAGTACTTC. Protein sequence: CASSQARTGFEQYF.

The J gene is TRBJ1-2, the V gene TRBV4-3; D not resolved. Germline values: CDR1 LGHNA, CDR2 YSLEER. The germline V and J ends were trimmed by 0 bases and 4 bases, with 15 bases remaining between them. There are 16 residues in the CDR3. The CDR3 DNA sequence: TGCGCCAGCAGCCAAGAAGGTTTGGCAGGCTCCTATGGCTACACCTTC. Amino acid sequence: CASSQEGLAGSYGYTF.

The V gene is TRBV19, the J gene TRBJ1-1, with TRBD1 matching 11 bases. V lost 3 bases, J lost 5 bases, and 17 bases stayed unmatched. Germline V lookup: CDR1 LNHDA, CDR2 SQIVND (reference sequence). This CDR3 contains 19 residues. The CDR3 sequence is CASSMKLSQDRGRRTEAFF. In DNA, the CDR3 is TGTGCCAGTAGTATGAAACTGAGTCAGGACAGGGGGCGTCGGACTGAAGCTTTCTTT.

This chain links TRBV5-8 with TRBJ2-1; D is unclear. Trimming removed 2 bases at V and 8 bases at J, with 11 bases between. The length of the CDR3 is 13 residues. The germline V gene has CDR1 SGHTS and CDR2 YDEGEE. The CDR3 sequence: CASSLYNSYEQFF. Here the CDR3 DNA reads TGTGCCAGCAGCTTATACAACAGCTATGAGCAGTTCTTC.